A single sample is the source of the 26 T cell receptor beta chains below, sequenced in a study of blood T cell repertoires in COVID-19. Data came from immunoSEQ multiplex PCR; TCRdb stores just in-frame clones and leaves some out. The sample holds about 35,000 clones, 75% to 80% seen once. The sequenced sample consisted of peripheral blood. The origin of the receptors is a human donor in a cohort sampled during active COVID-19.

This clone was recorded a few times. The chain is built from TRBV7-9 and TRBJ2-3; D is uncertain. Germline V gene sequence: CDR1 SEHNR, CDR2 FQNEAQ (reference sequence). The CDR3 has 12 amino acids. Trimming took 5 bases from V and 6 from J, leaving 9 bases between them. The CDR3 DNA reads TGTGCCAGCAGCCCCGGTCGCGATACGCAGTATTTT. Encoded protein: CASSPGRDTQYF.

This sequence joins TRBV27 and TRBJ2-1, with unresolved D. The germline gives CDR1 MNHEY, CDR2 SMNVEV (reference sequence). This CDR3 is 11 amino acids long. Trimming cost V 6 bases and J 5 bases, with 5 bases left between them. The CDR3 here is CASRRNNEQFF. For the CDR3, the DNA is TGTGCCAGCAGGAGAAACAATGAGCAGTTCTTC.

J is TRBJ1-5 and V is TRBV6-5; 9 positions agree with TRBD1. Germline CDR1 reads MNHEY; CDR2 reads SVGAGI. V trimming: 6 bases; J trimming: 5 bases; junction bases outside the gene matches: 5. This CDR3 spans 14 amino acids. The CDR3 region is CASRRGQGDQPQHF. For the CDR3, the DNA is TGTGCCAGCAGGCGGGGACAGGGAGATCAGCCCCAGCATTTT.

The rearrangement links TRBV5-6 to TRBJ1-5; D ambiguous. The CDR3 is 14 residues long. V dropped 1 base and J dropped 5 bases, with 10 bases sitting between them. The germline CDR1 and CDR2 sequences are SGHDT and YYEEEE. The CDR3 loop reads CASSLSGSYQPQHF. The CDR3 DNA reads as TGTGCCAGCAGCTTGTCAGGATCATATCAGCCCCAGCATTTT.

The J gene is TRBJ2-5, the V gene TRBV30, with D perhaps matching TRBD2 (5 bases). The CDR3 has 16 residues. Germline lookup yields CDR1 GTSNPN and CDR2 SVGIG (reference sequence). Trimming left V 1 base short and J 2 bases short, with 17 bases between. CDR3 loop: CAWSAPQDGGQETQYF. The CDR3 coding sequence is TGTGCCTGGAGTGCCCCTCAGGACGGAGGACAAGAGACCCAGTACTTC.

This sequence joins TRBV15 and TRBJ2-1, with D possibly TRBD1 on 6 matching bases. This CDR3 comprises 16 residues. The V gene's germline CDR1 is LNHNV and CDR2 YYDKDF (reference sequence). V was pared by 3 bases and J by 8 bases, with 20 bases between. The CDR3 sequence: CATSRRRDMPGDEQFF. CDR3 nucleotides: TGTGCCACCAGCAGGAGACGGGACATGCCCGGGGATGAGCAGTTCTTC. Full variable domain (outside the CDR3, taken from reference TRBV15 and TRBJ2-1): DAMVIQNPRYQVTQFGKPVTLSCSQTLNHNVMYWYQQKSSQAPKLLFHYYDKDFNNEADTPDNFQSRRPNTSFCFLDIRSPGLGDTAMYLCATSRRRDMPGDEQFFGPGTRLTVL.

The chain uses TRBV19 and TRBJ2-5; D is ambiguous. Trimming cost V 1 base and J 2 bases, with 11 bases left between them. The CDR3 is made up of 15 amino acids. CDR1 and CDR2 (germline): LNHDA, SQIVND (reference sequence). DNA for the CDR3: TGTGCCAGTAGTATAGGGTACCAGGTTCAAGAGACCCAGTACTTC. Its protein product is CASSIGYQVQETQYF. Full variable domain (rest looked up from reference TRBV19 and TRBJ2-5): DGGITQSPKYLFRKEGQNVTLSCEQNLNHDAMYWYRQDPGQGLRLIYYSQIVNDFQKGDIAEGYSVSREKKESFPLTVTSAQKNPTAFYLCASSIGYQVQETQYFGPGTRLLVL.

This clone was seen only once. The gene calls are TRBV18 and TRBJ2-6; D perhaps matches TRBD1 (5 bases). Trimming pared 5 bases from V and 2 bases from J, leaving 10 bases between. The CDR3 sequence is 15 residues long. Germline loops: CDR1 KGHSH, CDR2 LQKENI. The CDR3 protein is CASSSGKAGANVLTF. The CDR3 coding sequence is TGTGCCAGCTCATCAGGGAAGGCTGGGGCCAACGTCCTGACTTTC.

This chain links TRBV19 with TRBJ1-6, with TRBD1 as a possible D gene (6 bases). The germline CDR1 and CDR2 sequences are LNHDA and SQIVND (reference sequence). The germline V and J ends were trimmed by 3 bases and 0 bases, with 9 bases remaining between them. CDR3 size: 16 residues. For the CDR3, the DNA is TGTGCCAGTAGTATGAGGGGGAGCTCCTATAATTCACCCCTCCACTTT. This gives the protein CASSMRGSSYNSPLHF.

The chain employs TRBV11-2 and TRBJ2-2; D remains ambiguous. V lost 1 base and J 1 base, leaving 4 bases between the germline ends. The length of the CDR3 is 14 residues. Germline V CDR1 and CDR2: SGHAT, FQNNGV. CDR3 DNA sequence: TGTGCCAGCAGCTTAGGCGGGAACACCGGGGAGCTGTTTTTT. Translating it yields CASSLGGNTGELFF.

CDR3 protein: CASSLTTGLSEDTQYF. The CDR3 region has the DNA TGTGCCAGCAGTCTAACCACCGGCCTCAGCGAAGATACGCAGTATTTT. The gene calls are TRBV28 and TRBJ2-3; no definite D call. Germline V gene sequence: CDR1 MDHEN, CDR2 SYDVKM. The CDR3 spans 16 residues. Trimming cost V 5 bases and J 5 bases, with 20 bases left between them.

This chain links TRBV2 with TRBJ1-1; 9 nucleotides line up with TRBD1. Germline V gene lookup returns CDR1 SNHLY and CDR2 FYNNEI. Germline trimming cut 6 bases from V and 5 bases from J; bases unmatched to any gene: 7. CDR3 length: 14 amino acids. The CDR3 nucleotides are TGTGCCAGCAGGTCGGACAGGGGTGGGACTGAAGCTTTCTTT. Translated: CASRSDRGGTEAFF.

This clone was detected only a few times. This chain joins TRBV11-2 and TRBJ1-5; D might be TRBD1 (6 bases). The germline V gene encodes CDR1 SGHAT and CDR2 FQNNGV. This CDR3 contains 12 residues. Trimming left V 3 bases short and J 11 bases short, with 11 bases between. This chain's CDR3 is CASSLLQGTQHF. The CDR3 nucleotides read TGTGCCAGCAGCTTGCTACAGGGCACCCAGCATTTT.

This chain joins TRBV4-1 and TRBJ2-6; 10 nucleotides align to TRBD1. J lost 0 bases, V lost 0 bases, and 2 bases had no gene match. The CDR3 has 18 residues. Germline assignment: CDR1 MGHRA and CDR2 YSYEKL. The CDR3 region is CASSQDGTGASGANVLTF. The CDR3 DNA follows: TGCGCCAGCAGCCAAGACGGGACAGGGGCCTCTGGGGCCAACGTCCTGACTTTC.

The CDR3 nucleotides read TGTGCCAGCAGTGAAGTCGGGTCCTCCTACAATGAGCAGTTCTTC. Translation gives CASSEVGSSYNEQFF. V gene TRBV2 combines with J gene TRBJ2-1, with D hard to call. Trimming removed 1 base at V and 0 bases at J, with 7 bases between. The germline gives CDR1 SNHLY, CDR2 FYNNEI. The CDR3 covers 15 residues.

This clone was observed a handful of times. V and J are TRBV29-1 and TRBJ2-1, with a possible D match to TRBD2 (6 bases). Germline V gene data show CDR1 as SQVTM and CDR2 as ANQGSEA. The CDR3 is made up of 15 amino acids. V lost 4 bases, J lost 5 bases, and 18 bases lay in between. The CDR3: CSVGAHGGENNEQFF. In nucleotides, the CDR3 is TGCAGCGTTGGGGCCCACGGGGGAGAGAACAATGAGCAGTTCTTC.

V usage is TRBV29-1 and J usage is TRBJ1-1, with D perhaps TRBD1 (6 bases). Trimming pared 3 bases from V and 5 bases from J, leaving 16 bases between. Germline V gene lookup returns CDR1 SQVTM and CDR2 ANQGSEA. CDR3 length: 14 residues. CDR3 in amino acids: CSVDQDSLRTEAFF. The CDR3 nucleotides are TGCAGCGTTGACCAGGACAGCTTAAGGACTGAAGCTTTCTTT.

The chain joins TRBV28 to TRBJ1-1, with D unresolved. There are 13 residues in the CDR3. V was clipped by 5 bases and J by 8 bases, with 15 bases between them. Germline V gene sequence: CDR1 MDHEN, CDR2 SYDVKM. The DNA of the CDR3 is TGTGCCAGCAGTCGGTTAGGCGGAAGGGAAGCTTTCTTT. Encoded protein: CASSRLGGREAFF.

The rearrangement links TRBV5-1 to TRBJ2-7; TRBD1 matches at 8 bases. The CDR3 extends over 14 amino acids. Per the germline V gene, CDR1 is SGHRS and CDR2 is YFSETQ. Losses at the gene ends were 3 bases for V and 2 bases for J; bases not matched to a gene: 4. DNA of the CDR3: TGCGCCAGCAGCTGGACAGGGTTACCCTACGAGCAGTACTTC. Protein product: CASSWTGLPYEQYF.

V usage is TRBV6-1 and J usage is TRBJ2-7; perhaps TRBD2 as D (9 bases). Germline V CDR1 and CDR2: MNHNS, SASEGT. This CDR3 contains 17 residues. V was shortened by 1 base and J by 6 bases, with 22 bases between the two germline ends. The DNA for the CDR3 is TGTGCCAGCAGTGAAGGGGGCCTAGCGGGGACAGGAGGCGAGCAGTACTTC. Translated, it gives CASSEGGLAGTGGEQYF.

V is TRBV5-4 and J is TRBJ2-1, with D possibly matching TRBD2 (5 bases). This CDR3 is 17 amino acids long. CDR1 SGHNT and CDR2 YYREEE come from the germline V gene (reference sequence). V was pared by 4 bases and J by 5 bases, with 22 bases between. CDR3 nucleotides: TGTGCCAGCAGCGCAAGGCCCCGGGGAACGACCCACAATGAGCAGTTCTTC. This encodes CASSARPRGTTHNEQFF.

The gene calls are TRBV10-2 and TRBJ2-3; D is unresolved. The CDR3 loop spans 14 amino acids. The ends were cut back, 4 bases at V and 3 bases at J, with 11 bases in the middle. The germline CDR1 and CDR2 sequences are WSHSY and SAAADI. The DNA for the CDR3 is TGCGCCAGCAGTGCCAGCGCTCGTACAGATACGCAGTATTTT. Its protein product is CASSASARTDTQYF.

This chain links TRBV4-1 with TRBJ2-7; 8 bases map to TRBD1. The J segment lost 2 bases and the V segment lost 4 bases, leaving 4 bases of the junction unmatched. This CDR3 is built from 14 residues. Germline assignment: CDR1 MGHRA and CDR2 YSYEKL. CDR3 sequence reads: CASSPGQVPYEQYF. The CDR3 nucleotides read TGCGCCAGCAGCCCGGGACAGGTCCCCTACGAGCAGTACTTC.

This clone was counted only a few times. The chain combines TRBV7-2 with TRBJ2-1; maybe TRBD2 (7 bases). There are 15 residues in the CDR3. V lost 6 bases and J 7 bases, leaving 19 bases between the germline ends. Germline V gives CDR1 SGHTA, CDR2 FQGNSA. CDR3 DNA sequence: TGTGCCAGCAGGCCCCCGGGGGCGGGAGTGAATGAGCAGTTCTTC. Translating it yields CASRPPGAGVNEQFF.

There are a few counts of this clone. The chain carries TRBV19 and TRBJ1-2, with D unresolved. Looked up from germline, CDR1 is LNHDA and CDR2 is SQIVND (reference sequence). The CDR3 consists of 13 residues. V was shortened by 6 bases and J by 5 bases, with 13 bases between the two germline ends. CDR3 nucleotide sequence: TGTGCCAGTAGCATGGACTGGCGATATGGCTACACCTTC. Translating it yields CASSMDWRYGYTF.

This clone was detected only a few times. The chain has TRBV6-5 and TRBJ1-2; no definite D call. Germline lookup yields CDR1 MNHEY and CDR2 SVGAGI. V lost 0 bases and J lost 4, with 12 bases in between. The CDR3 is 15 residues long. Here the CDR3 DNA reads TGTGCCAGCAGTTACTCAAGCGAACTGCCCTATGGCTACACCTTC. It yields the protein CASSYSSELPYGYTF.